This T cell receptor (beta chain) was sequenced for a study of T cells after yellow fever vaccination. Study summary: It was SMART-Seq v4 Ultra Low Input that prepared the fractions with low cell numbers.

Production of TCR cDNA was by 5'RACE template switching, which also added a universal primer site and UMIs. TCRdb itself ran the 5' RACE reads through MiXCR, one entry per CDR3 protein. There are some 320,000 distinct CDR3 sequences in the sample; 8.7% occur only once, and roughly 17% lies in the top ten. Study conclusions and caveats: Overlap between CD4 and CD8 compartments was detected for a small share of clonotypes. It was a weaker secondary response, yet one that peaked faster, at day 5 versus 15.

This clonotype appeared a few times. What it recognizes is unknown. Germline CDR1 reads LNHNV; CDR2 reads YYDKDF (reference sequence). V was shortened by 2 bases and J by 8 bases, with 15 bases between the two germline ends. The CDR3 runs 14 residues. The sequencing here drew on PBMCs, taken on the day of the first yellow fever vaccination. This clonotype was sampled from a man in his late teens or twenties who received the YFV17D yellow fever vaccine. The chain couples TRBV15 to TRBJ1-2, with D possibly matching TRBD1 (5 bases). CDR3 sequence: CATSRSGFSEGYTF. The CDR3 DNA follows: TGTGCCACCAGCAGATCAGGGTTCTCTGAGGGCTACACCTTC.